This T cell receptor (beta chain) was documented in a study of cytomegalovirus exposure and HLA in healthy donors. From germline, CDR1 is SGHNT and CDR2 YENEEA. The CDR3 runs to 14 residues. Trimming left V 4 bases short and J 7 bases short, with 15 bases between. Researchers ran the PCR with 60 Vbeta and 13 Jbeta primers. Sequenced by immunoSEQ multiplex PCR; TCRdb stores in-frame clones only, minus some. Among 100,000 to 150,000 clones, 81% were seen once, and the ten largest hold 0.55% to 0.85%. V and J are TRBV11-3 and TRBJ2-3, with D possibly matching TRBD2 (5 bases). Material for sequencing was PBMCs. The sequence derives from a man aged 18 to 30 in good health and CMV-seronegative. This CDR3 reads CASSYDYCPHTQYF. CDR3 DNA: TGTGCCAGCAGCTACGACTATTGCCCGCATACGCAGTATTTT.